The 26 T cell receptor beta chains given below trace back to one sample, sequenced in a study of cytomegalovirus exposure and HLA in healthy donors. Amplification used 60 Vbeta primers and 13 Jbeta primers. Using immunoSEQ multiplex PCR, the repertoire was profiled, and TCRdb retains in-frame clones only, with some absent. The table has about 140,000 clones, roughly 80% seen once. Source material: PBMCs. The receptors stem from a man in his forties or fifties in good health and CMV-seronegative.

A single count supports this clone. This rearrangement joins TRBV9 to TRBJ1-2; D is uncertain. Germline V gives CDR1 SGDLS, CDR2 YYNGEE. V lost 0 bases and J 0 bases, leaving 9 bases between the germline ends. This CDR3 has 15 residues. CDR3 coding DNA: TGTGCCAGCAGCGTAGCTACCGAAGCTAACTATGGCTACACCTTC. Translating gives CASSVATEANYGYTF.

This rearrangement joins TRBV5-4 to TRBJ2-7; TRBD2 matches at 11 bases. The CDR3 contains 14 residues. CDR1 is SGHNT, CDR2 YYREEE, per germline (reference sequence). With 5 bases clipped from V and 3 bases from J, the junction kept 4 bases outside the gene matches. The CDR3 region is CASRTSGENYEQYF. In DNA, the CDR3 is TGTGCCAGCAGGACTAGCGGGGAAAACTACGAGCAGTACTTC.

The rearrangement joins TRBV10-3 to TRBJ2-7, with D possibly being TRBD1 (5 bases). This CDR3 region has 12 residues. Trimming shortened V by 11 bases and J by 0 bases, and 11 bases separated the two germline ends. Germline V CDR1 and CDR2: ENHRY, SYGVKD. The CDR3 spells CAVGQSSYEQYF. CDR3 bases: TGTGCCGTGGGGCAGAGCTCCTACGAGCAGTACTTC.

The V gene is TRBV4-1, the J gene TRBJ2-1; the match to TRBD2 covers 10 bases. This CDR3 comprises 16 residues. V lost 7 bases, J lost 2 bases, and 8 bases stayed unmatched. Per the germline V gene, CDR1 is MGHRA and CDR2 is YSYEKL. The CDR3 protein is CASTALAGGTYNEQFF. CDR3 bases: TGCGCCAGCACCGCCTTAGCGGGGGGCACCTACAATGAGCAGTTCTTC.

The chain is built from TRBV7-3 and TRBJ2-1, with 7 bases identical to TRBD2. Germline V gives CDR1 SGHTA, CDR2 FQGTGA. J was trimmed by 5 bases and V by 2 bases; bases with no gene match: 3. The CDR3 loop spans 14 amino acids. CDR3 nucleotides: TGTGCCAGCAGCTTAGGCGGGGGAAACAATGAGCAGTTCTTC. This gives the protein CASSLGGGNNEQFF.

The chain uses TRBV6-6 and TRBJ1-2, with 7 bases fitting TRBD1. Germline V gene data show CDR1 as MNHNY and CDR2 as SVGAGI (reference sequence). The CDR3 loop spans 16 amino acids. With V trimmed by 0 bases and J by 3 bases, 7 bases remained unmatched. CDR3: CASSYSNRGTYYGYTF. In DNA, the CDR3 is TGTGCCAGCAGTTACTCCAACAGGGGAACATACTATGGCTACACCTTC.

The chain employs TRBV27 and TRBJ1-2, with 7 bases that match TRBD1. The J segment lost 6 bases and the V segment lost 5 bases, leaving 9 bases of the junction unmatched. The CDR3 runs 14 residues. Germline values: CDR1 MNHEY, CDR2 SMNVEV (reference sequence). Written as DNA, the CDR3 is TGTGCCAGCAGTACACAGGGGTCGGGAAATGGCTACACCTTC. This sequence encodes CASSTQGSGNGYTF.

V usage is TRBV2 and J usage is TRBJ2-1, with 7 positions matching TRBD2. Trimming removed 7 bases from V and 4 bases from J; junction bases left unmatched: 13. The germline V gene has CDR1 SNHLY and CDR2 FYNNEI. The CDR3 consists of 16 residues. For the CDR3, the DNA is TGTGCCAGCATACTAGGAGTAGGGCGGGGGTACAATGAGCAGTTCTTC. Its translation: CASILGVGRGYNEQFF.

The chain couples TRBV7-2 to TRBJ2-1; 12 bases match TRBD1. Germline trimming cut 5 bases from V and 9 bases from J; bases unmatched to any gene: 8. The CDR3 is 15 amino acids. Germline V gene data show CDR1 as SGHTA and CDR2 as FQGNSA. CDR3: CASSLRDRGQREQFF. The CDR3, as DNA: TGTGCCAGCAGCCTTCGGGACAGGGGGCAGCGTGAGCAGTTCTTC.

CDR3 sequence (DNA): TGTGCCAGCAAAACAGGGCTTGGCTACACCTTC. Translation: CASKTGLGYTF. The chain recombines TRBV9 with TRBJ1-2; the D gene is possibly TRBD1 (6 bases). V was cut by 6 bases and J by 7 bases, with 10 bases left in between. Germline V gene lookup returns CDR1 SGDLS and CDR2 YYNGEE. The CDR3 is made up of 11 amino acids.

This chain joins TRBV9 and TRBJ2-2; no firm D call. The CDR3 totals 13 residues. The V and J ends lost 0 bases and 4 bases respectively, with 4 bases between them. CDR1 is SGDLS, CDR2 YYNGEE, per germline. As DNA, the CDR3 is TGTGCCAGCAGCGTAGAGAGCACCGGGGAGCTGTTTTTT. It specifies CASSVESTGELFF. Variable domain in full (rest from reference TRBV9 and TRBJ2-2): DSGVTQTPKHLITATGQRVTLRCSPRSGDLSVYWYQQSLDQGLQFLIQYYNGEERAKGNILERFSAQQFPDLHSELNLSSLELGDSALYFCASSVESTGELFFGEGSRLTVL.

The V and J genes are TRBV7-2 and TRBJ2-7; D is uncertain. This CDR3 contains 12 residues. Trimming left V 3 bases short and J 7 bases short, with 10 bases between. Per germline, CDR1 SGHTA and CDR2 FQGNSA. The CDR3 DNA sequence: TGTGCCAGCAGCTTGACCACAGCTGAGCAGTACTTC. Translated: CASSLTTAEQYF.

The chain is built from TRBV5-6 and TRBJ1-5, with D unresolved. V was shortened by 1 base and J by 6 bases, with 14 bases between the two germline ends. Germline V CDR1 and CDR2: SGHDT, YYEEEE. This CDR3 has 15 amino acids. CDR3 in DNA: TGTGCCAGCAGCTTGTCCGGTAGCGGGTTTCAGCCCCAGCATTTT. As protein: CASSLSGSGFQPQHF.

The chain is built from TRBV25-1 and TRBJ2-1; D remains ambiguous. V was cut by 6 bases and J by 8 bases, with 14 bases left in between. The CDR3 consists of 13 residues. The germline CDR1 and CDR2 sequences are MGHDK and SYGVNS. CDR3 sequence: CASSPHPADEQFF. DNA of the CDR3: TGTGCCAGCAGCCCGCACCCTGCGGATGAGCAGTTCTTC.

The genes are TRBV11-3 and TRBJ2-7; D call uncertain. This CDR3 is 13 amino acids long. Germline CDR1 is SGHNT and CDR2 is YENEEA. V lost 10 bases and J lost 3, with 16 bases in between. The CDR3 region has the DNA TGTGCCACACCCCGGGTCCTCTTCTACGAGCAGTACTTC. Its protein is CATPRVLFYEQYF.

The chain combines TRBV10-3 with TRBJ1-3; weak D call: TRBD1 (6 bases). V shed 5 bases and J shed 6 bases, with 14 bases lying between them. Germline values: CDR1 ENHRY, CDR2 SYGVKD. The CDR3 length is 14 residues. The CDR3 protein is CAISPSGALNTIYF. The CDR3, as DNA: TGTGCCATCAGTCCTTCAGGGGCTTTAAACACCATATATTTT.

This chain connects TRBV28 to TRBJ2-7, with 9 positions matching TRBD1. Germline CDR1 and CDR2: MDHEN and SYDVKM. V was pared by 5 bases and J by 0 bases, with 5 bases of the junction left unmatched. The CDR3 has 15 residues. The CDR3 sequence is CASSPSTGGSYEQYF. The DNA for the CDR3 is TGTGCCAGCAGTCCCTCGACAGGGGGCTCCTACGAGCAGTACTTC. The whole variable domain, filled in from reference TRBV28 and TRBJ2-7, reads DVKVTQSSRYLVKRTGEKVFLECVQDMDHENMFWYRQDPGLGLRLIYFSYDVKMKEKGDIPEGYSVSREKKERFSLILESASTNQTSMYLCASSPSTGGSYEQYFGPGTRLTVT.

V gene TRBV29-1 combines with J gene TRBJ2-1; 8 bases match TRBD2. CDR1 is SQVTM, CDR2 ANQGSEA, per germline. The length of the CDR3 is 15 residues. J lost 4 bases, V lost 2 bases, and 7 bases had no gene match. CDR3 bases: TGCAGCGTTGAAATACCGGGGGGGCGGTACAATGAGCAGTTCTTC. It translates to CSVEIPGGRYNEQFF.

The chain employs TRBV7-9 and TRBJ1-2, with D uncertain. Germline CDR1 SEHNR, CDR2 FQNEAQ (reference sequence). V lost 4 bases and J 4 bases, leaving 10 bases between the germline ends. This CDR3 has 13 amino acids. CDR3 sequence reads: CASSYESIYGYTF. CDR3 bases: TGTGCCAGCAGCTATGAGTCGATCTATGGCTACACCTTC.

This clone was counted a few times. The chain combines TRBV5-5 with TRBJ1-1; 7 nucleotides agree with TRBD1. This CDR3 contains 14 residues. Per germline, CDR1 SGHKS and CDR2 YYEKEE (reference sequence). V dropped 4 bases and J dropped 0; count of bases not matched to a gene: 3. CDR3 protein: CASSPGQMNTEAFF. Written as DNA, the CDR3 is TGTGCCAGCAGCCCGGGACAGATGAACACTGAAGCTTTCTTT.

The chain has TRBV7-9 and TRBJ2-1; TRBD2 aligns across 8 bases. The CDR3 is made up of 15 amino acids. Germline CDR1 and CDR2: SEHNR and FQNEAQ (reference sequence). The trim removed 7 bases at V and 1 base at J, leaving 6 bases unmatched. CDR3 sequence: CASTPTSGSYNEQFF. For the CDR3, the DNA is TGTGCCAGCACACCCACTAGCGGTTCCTACAATGAGCAGTTCTTC.

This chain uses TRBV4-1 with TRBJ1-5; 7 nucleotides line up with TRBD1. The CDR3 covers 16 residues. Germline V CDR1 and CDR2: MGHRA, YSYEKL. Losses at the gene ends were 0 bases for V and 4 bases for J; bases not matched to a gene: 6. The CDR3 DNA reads TGCGCCAGCAGCCAAGATGTAGGGGGCGGGAATCAGCCCCAGCATTTT. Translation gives CASSQDVGGGNQPQHF.

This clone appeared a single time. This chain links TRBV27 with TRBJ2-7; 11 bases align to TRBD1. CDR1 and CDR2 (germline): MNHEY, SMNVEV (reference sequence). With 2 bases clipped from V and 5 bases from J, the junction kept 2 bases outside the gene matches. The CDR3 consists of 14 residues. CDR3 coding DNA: TGTGCCAGCAGTTTAGGGACAGGGGGTCACGAGCAGTACTTC. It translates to CASSLGTGGHEQYF.

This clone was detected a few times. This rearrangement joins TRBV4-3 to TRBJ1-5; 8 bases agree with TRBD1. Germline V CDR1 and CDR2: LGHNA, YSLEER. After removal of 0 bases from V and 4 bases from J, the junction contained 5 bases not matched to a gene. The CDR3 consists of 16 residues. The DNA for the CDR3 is TGCGCCAGCAGCCAAGATCTAGGACAGGGAAATCAGCCCCAGCATTTT. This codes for CASSQDLGQGNQPQHF.

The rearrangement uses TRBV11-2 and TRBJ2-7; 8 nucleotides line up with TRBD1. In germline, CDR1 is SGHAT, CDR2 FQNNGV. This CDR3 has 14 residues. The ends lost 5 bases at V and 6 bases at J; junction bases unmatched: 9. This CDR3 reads CASSPDRVRREQYF. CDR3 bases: TGTGCCAGCAGCCCGGACAGGGTAAGGCGCGAGCAGTACTTC. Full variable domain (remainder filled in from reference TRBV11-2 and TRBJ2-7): EAGVAQSPRYKIIEKRQSVAFWCNPISGHATLYWYQQILGQGPKLLIQFQNNGVVDDSQLPKDRFSAERLKGVDSTLKIQPAKLEDSAVYLCASSPDRVRREQYFGPGTRLTVT.

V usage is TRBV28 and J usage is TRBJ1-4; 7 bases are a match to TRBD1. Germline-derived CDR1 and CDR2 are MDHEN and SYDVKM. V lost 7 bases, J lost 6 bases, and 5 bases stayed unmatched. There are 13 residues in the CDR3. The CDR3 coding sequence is TGTGCCAGCATGGGACAGTTACATGAAAAACTGTTTTTT. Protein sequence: CASMGQLHEKLFF.